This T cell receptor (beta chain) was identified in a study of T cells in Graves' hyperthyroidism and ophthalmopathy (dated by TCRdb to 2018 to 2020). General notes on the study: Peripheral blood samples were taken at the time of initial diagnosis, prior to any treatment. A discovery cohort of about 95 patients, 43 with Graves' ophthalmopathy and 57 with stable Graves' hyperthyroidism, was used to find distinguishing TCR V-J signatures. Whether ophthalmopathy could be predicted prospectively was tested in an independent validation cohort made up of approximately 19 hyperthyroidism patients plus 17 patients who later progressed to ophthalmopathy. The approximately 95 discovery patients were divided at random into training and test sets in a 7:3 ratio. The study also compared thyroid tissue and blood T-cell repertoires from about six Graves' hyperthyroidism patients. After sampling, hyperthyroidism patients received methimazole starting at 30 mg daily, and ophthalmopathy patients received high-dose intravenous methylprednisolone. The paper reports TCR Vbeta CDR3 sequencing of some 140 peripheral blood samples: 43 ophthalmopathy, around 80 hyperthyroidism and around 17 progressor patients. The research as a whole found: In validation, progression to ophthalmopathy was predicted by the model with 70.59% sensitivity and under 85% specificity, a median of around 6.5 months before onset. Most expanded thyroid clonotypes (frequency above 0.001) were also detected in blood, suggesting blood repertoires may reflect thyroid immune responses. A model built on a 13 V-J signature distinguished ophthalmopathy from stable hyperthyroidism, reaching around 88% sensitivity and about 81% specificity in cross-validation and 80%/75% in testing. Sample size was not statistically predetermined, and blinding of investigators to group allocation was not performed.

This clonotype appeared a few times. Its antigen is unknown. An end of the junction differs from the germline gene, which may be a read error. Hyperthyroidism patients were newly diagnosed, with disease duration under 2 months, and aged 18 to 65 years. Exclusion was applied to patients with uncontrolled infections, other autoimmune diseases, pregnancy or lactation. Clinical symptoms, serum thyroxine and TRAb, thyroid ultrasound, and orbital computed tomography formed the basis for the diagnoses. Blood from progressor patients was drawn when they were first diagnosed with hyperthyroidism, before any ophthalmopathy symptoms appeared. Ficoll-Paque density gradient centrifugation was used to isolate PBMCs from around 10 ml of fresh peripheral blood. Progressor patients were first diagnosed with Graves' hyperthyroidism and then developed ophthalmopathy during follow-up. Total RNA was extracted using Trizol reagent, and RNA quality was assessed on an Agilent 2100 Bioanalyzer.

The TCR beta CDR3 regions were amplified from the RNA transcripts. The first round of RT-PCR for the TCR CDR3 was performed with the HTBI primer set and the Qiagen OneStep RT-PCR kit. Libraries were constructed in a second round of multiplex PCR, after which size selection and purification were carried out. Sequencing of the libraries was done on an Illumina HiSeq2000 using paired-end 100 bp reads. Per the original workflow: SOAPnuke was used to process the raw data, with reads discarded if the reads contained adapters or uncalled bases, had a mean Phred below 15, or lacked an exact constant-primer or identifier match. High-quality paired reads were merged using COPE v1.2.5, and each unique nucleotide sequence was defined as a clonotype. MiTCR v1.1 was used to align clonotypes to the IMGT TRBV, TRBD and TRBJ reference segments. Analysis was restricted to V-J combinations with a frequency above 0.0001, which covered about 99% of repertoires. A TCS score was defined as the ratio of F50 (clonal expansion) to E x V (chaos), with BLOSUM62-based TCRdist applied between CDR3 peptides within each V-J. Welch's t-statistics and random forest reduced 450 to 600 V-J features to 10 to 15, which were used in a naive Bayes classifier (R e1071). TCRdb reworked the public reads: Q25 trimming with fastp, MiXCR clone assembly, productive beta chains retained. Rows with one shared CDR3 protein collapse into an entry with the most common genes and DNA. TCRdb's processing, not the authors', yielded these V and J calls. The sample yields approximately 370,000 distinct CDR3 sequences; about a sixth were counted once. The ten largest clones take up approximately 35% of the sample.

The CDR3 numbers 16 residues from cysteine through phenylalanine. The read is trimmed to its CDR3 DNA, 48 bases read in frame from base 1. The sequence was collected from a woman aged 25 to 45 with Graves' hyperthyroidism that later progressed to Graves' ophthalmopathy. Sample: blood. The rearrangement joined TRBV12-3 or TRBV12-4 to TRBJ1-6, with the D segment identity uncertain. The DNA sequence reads TGTGCCAGCAGCTACTCCGCCGGATCCTATAGTTCACCCCTCCACTTT. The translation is CASSYSAGSYSSPLHF.